A selection of T cell receptor beta chains follows, all from one sample in a study of tumor-infiltrating lymphocytes in primary liver carcinoma. Using its own MiXCR run on the multiplex PCR reads, TCRdb lists one record per CDR3 protein. The sample has 85,000 to 100,000 distinct CDR3 sequences; 68% are singletons. Sequencing was done on a sample of tumor-adjacent normal liver tissue. The receptor source for this set is a middle-aged man with primary liver carcinoma and hepatitis B virus infection. Each CDR3 is given with its conserved first and last residue. The D gene is left open where the match is weak. The listing skips clone size in some rows; elsewhere it reads once, few, many or a size class.

j_gene	abundance	len	d_gene	v_gene	CDR3nt	CDR3aa
TRBJ2-1	-	15	-	TRBV20-1	TGCAGTGCTAATGAGGGCGGGGAACTTTACAATGAGCAGTTCTTC	CSANEGGELYNEQFF
TRBJ2-7	-	14	TRBD2	TRBV11-2	TGTGCTAGCAGCGGTCTAGCGGACATTGGGGAGCAGTACTTC	CASSGLADIGEQYF
TRBJ1-2	-	17	-	TRBV28	TGTGCCAGCAGCGCTTCCTCCTTTCGGCCTCGCGAGTATGGCTACACCTTC	CASSASSFRPREYGYTF
TRBJ1-2	-	16	TRBD1	TRBV4-2	TGTGCCAGCTACCCCGGACAGGGGGGAAGGTACTATGGCTACACCTTC	CASYPGQGGRYYGYTF
TRBJ2-7	many	15	TRBD2	TRBV5-4	TGTGCCAGCAGCAAGATCCTAGCGGGAGGCGACGAGCAGTACTTC	CASSKILAGGDEQYF
TRBJ1-1	-	13	-	TRBV29-1	TGCGCCGTTCGACATGCCCTGAACACTGAAGCTTTCTTT	CAVRHALNTEAFF
TRBJ1-3	many	15	-	TRBV6-5	TGTGCCAGCAGAGACGACCGTTACTCTGGAAACACCATATATTTT	CASRDDRYSGNTIYF
TRBJ1-6	-	16	-	TRBV11-2	TGTGCCAGCGGCTCAAGGAGGGGGACCACTAATTCACCCATCCACTTT	CASGSRRGTTNSPIHF
TRBJ2-7	-	16	TRBD1	TRBV12-3/TRBV12-4	TGTGCCAGCAGTCCCCCTACCGGGACAGGGAACTACGAGCAGTACTTC	CASSPPTGTGNYEQYF
TRBJ1-2	-	12	-	TRBV12-3/TRBV12-4	TGTGCCAGCAGGGGGGCCGGTGTCCCGGAGGTTTTC	CASRGAGVPEVF
TRBJ1-1	many	13	TRBD1	TRBV6-1	TGTGCCAGCAGGATGACAGGGTCGCCCGAAGCTTTCTTT	CASRMTGSPEAFF